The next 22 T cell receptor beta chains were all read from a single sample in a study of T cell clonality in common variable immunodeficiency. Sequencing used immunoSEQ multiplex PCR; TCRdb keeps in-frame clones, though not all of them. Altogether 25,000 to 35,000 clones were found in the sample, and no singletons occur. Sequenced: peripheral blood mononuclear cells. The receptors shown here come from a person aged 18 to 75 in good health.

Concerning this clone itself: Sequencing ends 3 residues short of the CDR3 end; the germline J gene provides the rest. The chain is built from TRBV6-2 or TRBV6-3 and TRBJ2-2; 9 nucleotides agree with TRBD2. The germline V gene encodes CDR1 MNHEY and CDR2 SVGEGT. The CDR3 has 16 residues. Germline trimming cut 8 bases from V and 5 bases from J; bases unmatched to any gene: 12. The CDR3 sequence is CASGRGGQAGTGELFF. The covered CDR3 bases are TGTGCCAGCGGGCGGGGGGGCCAAGCAGGGACCGGGGAG.

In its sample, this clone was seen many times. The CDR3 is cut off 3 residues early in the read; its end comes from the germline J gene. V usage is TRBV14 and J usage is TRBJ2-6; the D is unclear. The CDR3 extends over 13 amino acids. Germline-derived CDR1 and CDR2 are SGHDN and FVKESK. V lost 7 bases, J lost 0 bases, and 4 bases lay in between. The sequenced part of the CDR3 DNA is TGTGCCAGCACCGGCTCTGGGGCCAACGTC. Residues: CASTGSGANV. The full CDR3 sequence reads CASTGSGANVLTF.

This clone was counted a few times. The CDR3 DNA, read in part, is TGCGCCAGCAGGGAAGCGGGAGGGTCCTACGAG. Translated, it gives CASREAGGSYE. The entire CDR3 reads CASREAGGSYEQYF. J is TRBJ2-7 and V is TRBV10-2; the match to TRBD2 covers 10 bases. The read gets to within 3 residues of the CDR3 end, and the germline J gene fills in the rest. Germline loops: CDR1 WSHSY, CDR2 SAAADI. V lost 6 bases and J lost 1; bases outside the gene matches: 3. The CDR3 has 14 residues.

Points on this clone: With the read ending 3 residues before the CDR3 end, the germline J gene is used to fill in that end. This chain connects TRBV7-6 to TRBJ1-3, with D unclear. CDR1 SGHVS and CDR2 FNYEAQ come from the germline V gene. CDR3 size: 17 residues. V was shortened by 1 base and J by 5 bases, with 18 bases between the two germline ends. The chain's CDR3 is CASSLGLFRNIRNTIYF. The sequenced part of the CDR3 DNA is TGTGCCAGCAGCTTAGGACTTTTTAGGAATATAAGAAACACC.

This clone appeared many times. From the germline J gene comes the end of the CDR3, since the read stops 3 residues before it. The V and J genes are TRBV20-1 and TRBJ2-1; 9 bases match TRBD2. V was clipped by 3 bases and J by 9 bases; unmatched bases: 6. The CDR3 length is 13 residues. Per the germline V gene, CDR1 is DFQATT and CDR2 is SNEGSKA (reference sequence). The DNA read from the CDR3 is TGCAGTGCTAGCAGGAGCGGGAGGAGTGAG. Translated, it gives CSASRSGRSE. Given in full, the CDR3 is CSASRSGRSEQFF.

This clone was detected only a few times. CDR3 amino acids: CASSAERESTDTAFF. The CDR3 DNA, read in part, is TGTGCCAGCAGTGCCGAGCGGGAGAGTACAGATACG. This rearrangement joins TRBV6-1 to TRBJ1-1; D is ambiguous. The read ends 3 residues shy of where the CDR3 ends; the end is completed using the germline J gene. Germline V CDR1 and CDR2: MNHNS, SASEGT. CDR3 length equals 15 residues.

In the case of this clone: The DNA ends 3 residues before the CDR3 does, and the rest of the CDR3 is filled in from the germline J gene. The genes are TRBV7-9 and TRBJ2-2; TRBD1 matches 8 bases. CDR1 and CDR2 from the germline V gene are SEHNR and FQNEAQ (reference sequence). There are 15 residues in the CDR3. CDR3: CASSPEQGGQSPLFF. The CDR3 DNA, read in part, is TGTGCCAGCAGCCCAGAACAGGGGGGACAATCACCG.

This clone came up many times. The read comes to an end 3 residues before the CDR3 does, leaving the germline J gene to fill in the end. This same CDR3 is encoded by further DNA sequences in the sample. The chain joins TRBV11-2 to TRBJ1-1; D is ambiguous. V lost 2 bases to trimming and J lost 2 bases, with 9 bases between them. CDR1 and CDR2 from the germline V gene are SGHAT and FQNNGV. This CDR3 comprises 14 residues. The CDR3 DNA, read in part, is TGTGCCAGCAGCTTAATTGCGGTAAACACTGAA. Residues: CASSLIAVNTE. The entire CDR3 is CASSLIAVNTEAFF.

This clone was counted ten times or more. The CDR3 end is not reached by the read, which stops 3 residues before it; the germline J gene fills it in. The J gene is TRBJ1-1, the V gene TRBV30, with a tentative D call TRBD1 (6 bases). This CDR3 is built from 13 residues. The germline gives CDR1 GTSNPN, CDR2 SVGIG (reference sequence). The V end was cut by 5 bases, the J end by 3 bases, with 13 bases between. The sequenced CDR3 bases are TGTGCCTGGGAGCCACAGGGAGACACTGAA. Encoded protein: CAWEPQGDTE. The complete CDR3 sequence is CAWEPQGDTEAFF.

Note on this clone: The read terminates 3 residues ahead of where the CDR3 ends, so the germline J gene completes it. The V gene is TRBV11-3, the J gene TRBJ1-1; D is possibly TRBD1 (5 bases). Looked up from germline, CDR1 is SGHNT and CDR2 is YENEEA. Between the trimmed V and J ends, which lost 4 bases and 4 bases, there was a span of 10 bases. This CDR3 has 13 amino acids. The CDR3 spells CASSSVGGTEAFF. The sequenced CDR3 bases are TGTGCCAGCAGCTCCGTGGGGGGCACTGAA.

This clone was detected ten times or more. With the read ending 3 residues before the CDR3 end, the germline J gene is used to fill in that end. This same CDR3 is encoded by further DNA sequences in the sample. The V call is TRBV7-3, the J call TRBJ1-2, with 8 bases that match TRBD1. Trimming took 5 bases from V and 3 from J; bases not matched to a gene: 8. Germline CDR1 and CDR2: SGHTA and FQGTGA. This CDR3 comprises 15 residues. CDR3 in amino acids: CASSPTGTGDYGYTF. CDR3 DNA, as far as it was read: TGTGCCAGCAGCCCAACGGGGACAGGCGACTATGGC.

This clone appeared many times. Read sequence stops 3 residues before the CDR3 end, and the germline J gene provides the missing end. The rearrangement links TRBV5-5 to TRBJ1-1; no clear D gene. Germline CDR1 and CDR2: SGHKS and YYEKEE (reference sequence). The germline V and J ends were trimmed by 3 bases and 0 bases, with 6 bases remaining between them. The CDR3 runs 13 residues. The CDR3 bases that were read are TGTGCCAGCAGCTCCGCAGTGAACACTGAA. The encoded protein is CASSSAVNTE. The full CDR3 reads CASSSAVNTEAFF. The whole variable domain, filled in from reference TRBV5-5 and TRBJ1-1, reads DAGVTQSPTHLIKTRGQQVTLRCSPISGHKSVSWYQQVLGQGPQFIFQYYEKEERGRGNFPDRFSARQFPNYSSELNVNALLLGDSALYLCASSSAVNTEAFFGQGTRLTVV.

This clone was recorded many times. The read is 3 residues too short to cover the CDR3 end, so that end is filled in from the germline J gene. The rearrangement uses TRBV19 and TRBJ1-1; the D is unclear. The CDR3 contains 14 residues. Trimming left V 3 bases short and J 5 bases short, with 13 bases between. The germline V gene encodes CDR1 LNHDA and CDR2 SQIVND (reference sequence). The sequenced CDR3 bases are TGTGCCAGTAGTATTACGGGGAGAGGGACTGAA. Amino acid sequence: CASSITGRGTE. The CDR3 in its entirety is CASSITGRGTEAFF.

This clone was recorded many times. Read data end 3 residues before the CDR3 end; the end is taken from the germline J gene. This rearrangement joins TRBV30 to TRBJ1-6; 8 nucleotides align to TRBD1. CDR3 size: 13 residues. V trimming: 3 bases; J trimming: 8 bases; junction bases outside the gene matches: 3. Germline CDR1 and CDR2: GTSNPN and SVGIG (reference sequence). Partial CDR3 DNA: TGTGCCTGGAGGCCACAGGGGGATTCACCC. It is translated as CAWRPQGDSP. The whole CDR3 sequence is CAWRPQGDSPLHF.

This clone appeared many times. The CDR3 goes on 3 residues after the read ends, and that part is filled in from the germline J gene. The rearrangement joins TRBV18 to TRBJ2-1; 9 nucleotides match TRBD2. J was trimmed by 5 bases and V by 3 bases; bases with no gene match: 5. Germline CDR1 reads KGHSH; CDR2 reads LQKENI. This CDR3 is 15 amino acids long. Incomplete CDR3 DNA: TGTGCCAGCTCACCGGGACTAGCCACGAACAATGAG. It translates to CASSPGLATNNE. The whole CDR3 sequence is CASSPGLATNNEQFF.

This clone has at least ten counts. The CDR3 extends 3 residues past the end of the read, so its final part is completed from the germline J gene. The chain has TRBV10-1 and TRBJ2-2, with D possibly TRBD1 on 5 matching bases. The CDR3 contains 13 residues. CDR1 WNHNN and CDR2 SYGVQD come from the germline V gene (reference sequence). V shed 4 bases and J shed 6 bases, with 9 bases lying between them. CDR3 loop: CASSAIRAGELFF. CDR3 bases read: TGCGCCAGCAGTGCCATCAGGGCCGGGGAG.

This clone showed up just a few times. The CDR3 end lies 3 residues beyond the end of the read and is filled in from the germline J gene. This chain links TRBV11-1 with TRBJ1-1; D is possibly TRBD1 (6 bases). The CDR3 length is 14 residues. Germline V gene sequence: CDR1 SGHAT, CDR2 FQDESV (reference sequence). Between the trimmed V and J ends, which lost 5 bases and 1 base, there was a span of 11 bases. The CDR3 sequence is CASSLRGKNTEAFF. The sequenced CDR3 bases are TGTGCCAGCAGCCTCAGGGGCAAGAACACTGAA.

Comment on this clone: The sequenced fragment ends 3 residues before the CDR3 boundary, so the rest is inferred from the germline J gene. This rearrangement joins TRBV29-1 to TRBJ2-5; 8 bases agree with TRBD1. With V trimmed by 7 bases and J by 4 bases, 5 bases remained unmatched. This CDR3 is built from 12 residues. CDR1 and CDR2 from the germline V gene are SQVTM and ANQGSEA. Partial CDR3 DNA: TGCAGCGCCGGACAGGGTGGAGAGACC. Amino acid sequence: CSAGQGGET. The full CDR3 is CSAGQGGETQYF.

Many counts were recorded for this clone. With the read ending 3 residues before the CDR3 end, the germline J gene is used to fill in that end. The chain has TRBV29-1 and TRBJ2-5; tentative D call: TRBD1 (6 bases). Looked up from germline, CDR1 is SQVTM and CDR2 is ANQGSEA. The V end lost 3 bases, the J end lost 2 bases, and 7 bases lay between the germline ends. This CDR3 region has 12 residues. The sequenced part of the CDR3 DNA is TGCAGCGTTGAGGACAGACAAGAGACC. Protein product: CSVEDRQET. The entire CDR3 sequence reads CSVEDRQETQYF.

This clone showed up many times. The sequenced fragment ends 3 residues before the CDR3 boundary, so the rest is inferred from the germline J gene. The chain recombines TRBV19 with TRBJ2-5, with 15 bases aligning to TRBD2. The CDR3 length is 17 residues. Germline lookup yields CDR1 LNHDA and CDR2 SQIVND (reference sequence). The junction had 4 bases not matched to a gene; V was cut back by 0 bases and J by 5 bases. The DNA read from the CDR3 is TGTGCCAGTAGTATAGAAGGGACTAGCGGGGGGAGGGAGACC. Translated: CASSIEGTSGGRET. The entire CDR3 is CASSIEGTSGGRETQYF.

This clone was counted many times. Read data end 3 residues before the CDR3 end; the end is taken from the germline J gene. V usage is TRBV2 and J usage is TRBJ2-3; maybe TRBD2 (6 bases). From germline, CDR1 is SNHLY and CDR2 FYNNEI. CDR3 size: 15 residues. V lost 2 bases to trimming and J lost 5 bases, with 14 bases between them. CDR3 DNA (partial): TGTGCCAGCAGTGAACAAAGACTAGTGGGAGATACG. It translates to CASSEQRLVGDT. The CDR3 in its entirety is CASSEQRLVGDTQYF.

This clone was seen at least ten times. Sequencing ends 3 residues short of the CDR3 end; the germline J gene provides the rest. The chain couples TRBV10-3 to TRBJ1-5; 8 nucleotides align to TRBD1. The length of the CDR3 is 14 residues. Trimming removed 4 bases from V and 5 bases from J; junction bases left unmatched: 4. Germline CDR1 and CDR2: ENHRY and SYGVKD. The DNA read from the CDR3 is TGTGCCATCAGTGCTACAGGGGGGGATCAGCCC. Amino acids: CAISATGGDQP. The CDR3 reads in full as CAISATGGDQPQHF.